These T cell receptor beta chains were read from a single sample in a study of blood T cell repertoires in COVID-19. Sequencing used immunoSEQ multiplex PCR; TCRdb keeps in-frame clones, though not all of them. This table has about 220,000 clones, approximately 81% appearing once. Specimen: peripheral blood. The receptors come from a man under 40 with active or convalescent COVID-19. Both conserved end residues are part of each CDR3. The order of the fields is V gene, J gene, clone size, D gene, CDR3 protein, CDR3 DNA. The D gene is left open where the match is weak. Some rows mark clone size as missing; the rest say once, few, many or name a class of expanded clone.

>TRBV11-2|TRBJ2-3|.|TRBD2
CASSATGGRLMDTQYF
TGTGCCAGCAGCGCCACGGGGGGTCGACTGATGGATACGCAGTATTTT
>TRBV6-2/TRBV6-3|TRBJ2-1|.|.
CASSAPGNEQFF
TGTGCCAGCAGCGCCCCGGGTAATGAGCAGTTCTTC
>TRBV2|TRBJ2-7|.|TRBD1
CASTGQGRYEQYF
TGTGCCAGCACCGGACAGGGTCGCTACGAGCAGTACTTC
>TRBV28|TRBJ2-1|.|TRBD1
CASSLISVTGENYEQFF
TGTGCCAGCAGTTTAATCTCAGTGACAGGGGAGAACTATGAGCAGTTCTTC
>TRBV27|TRBJ2-3|.|.
CASKGDQETSTDTQYF
TGTGCCAGCAAGGGGGACCAAGAAACTAGCACAGATACGCAGTATTTT
>TRBV4-1|TRBJ2-2|.|.
CASSQGQFLNTGELFF
TGCGCCAGCAGCCAAGGACAGTTCTTGAACACCGGGGAGCTGTTTTTT
>TRBV5-8|TRBJ1-1|.|TRBD1
CASSLAGTGGNTEAFF
TGTGCCAGCAGCTTGGCCGGGACAGGGGGGAACACTGAAGCTTTCTTT
>TRBV20-1|TRBJ2-3|.|.
CSANPGVTQYF
TGCAGTGCTAACCCGGGGGTGACGCAGTATTTT
>TRBV7-2|TRBJ2-1|few|TRBD2
CASSALAGGYNEQFF
TGTGCCAGCAGCGCCCTAGCGGGAGGTTACAATGAGCAGTTCTTC
>TRBV19|TRBJ1-3|.|TRBD1
CASSIRNRGPLGNTIYF
TGTGCCAGTAGTATCAGGAACAGGGGACCCCTCGGAAACACCATATATTTT
>TRBV4-1|TRBJ2-1|.|.
CASSQEWGIGGYEQFF
TGCGCCAGCAGCCAAGAATGGGGGATCGGGGGTTATGAGCAGTTCTTC
>TRBV7-2|TRBJ1-2|.|.
CASSPQGSYGYTF
TGTGCCAGCAGCCCCCAGGGAAGCTATGGCTACACCTTC
>TRBV3-1/TRBV3-2|TRBJ1-6|.|TRBD1
CASSRDRVVSPLHF
TGTGCCAGCAGCCGGGACAGGGTAGTCTCACCCCTCCACTTT
>TRBV6-2/TRBV6-3|TRBJ1-5|.|TRBD1
CASSSGQGKRYGNQPQHF
TGTGCCAGCAGTTCCGGACAGGGTAAGAGGTATGGCAATCAGCCCCAGCATTTT
>TRBV28|TRBJ1-2|.|.
CASSLGGLSNYGYTF
TGTGCCAGCAGTTTGGGGGGGCTATCTAACTATGGCTACACCTTC
>TRBV28|TRBJ2-7|.|TRBD2
CASRLAGGPYEQYF
TGTGCCAGCAGACTAGCGGGAGGACCCTACGAGCAGTACTTC
>TRBV29-1|TRBJ2-3|.|TRBD2
CSVDDLAGGPDTQYF
TGCAGCGTTGACGATCTAGCGGGGGGACCAGATACGCAGTATTTT
>TRBV19|TRBJ1-1|.|.
CASSPPRVLYTEAFF
TGTGCCAGTAGTCCCCCCAGGGTTTTGTACACTGAAGCTTTCTTT
>TRBV28|TRBJ1-2|.|.
CASAQGGDYGYTF
TGTGCCAGCGCCCAGGGTGGGGACTATGGCTACACCTTC
>TRBV5-1|TRBJ2-5|.|.
CASSLLFQETQYF
TGCGCCAGCAGCTTGCTTTTCCAAGAGACCCAGTACTTC
>TRBV2|TRBJ2-7|few|TRBD1
CASTLEQDRGFSEQYF
TGTGCCAGCACCCTCGAGCAGGACAGGGGGTTTTCCGAGCAGTACTTC
>TRBV7-2|TRBJ1-6|few|.
CASSYGTPNSPLHF
TGTGCCAGCAGCTACGGGACTCCCAATTCACCCCTCCACTTT
>TRBV4-1|TRBJ2-7|.|TRBD1
CASTSGTGVYESEQYF
TGCGCCAGCACCTCCGGGACAGGGGTTTACGAGAGCGAGCAGTACTTC
>TRBV4-2|TRBJ2-6|.|TRBD1
CASSRDRDSSGANVLTF
TGTGCCAGCAGCCGCGACAGGGACAGCTCTGGGGCCAACGTCCTGACTTTC
>TRBV3-1/TRBV3-2|TRBJ1-6|.|.
CASSQDEGTIYSPLHF
TGTGCCAGCAGCCAAGATGAAGGGACTATTTATTCACCCCTCCACTTT
>TRBV24-1|TRBJ2-3|.|.
CATSDRSRTDTQYF
TGTGCCACCAGTGATCGGAGCCGCACAGATACGCAGTATTTT
>TRBV28|TRBJ1-3|.|.
CASSPRDTSGNTIYF
TGTGCCAGCAGTCCACGGGATACGTCTGGAAACACCATATATTTT
>TRBV6-5|TRBJ2-7|.|.
CASSYEPGGYEQYF
TGTGCCAGCAGTTACGAGCCAGGGGGGTACGAGCAGTACTTC
>TRBV5-6|TRBJ2-3|once|.
CASSFPSPGATDTQYF
TGTGCCAGCAGCTTCCCCTCCCCTGGAGCCACAGATACGCAGTATTTT
>TRBV5-5|TRBJ1-5|.|TRBD1
CASSLGTGINQPQHF
TGTGCCAGCAGCTTGGGGACAGGGATCAATCAGCCCCAGCATTTT
>TRBV27|TRBJ1-2|.|.
CASSAEFRVGGYTF
TGTGCCAGCAGTGCCGAGTTCAGGGTGGGGGGCTACACCTTC
>TRBV14|TRBJ2-2|.|TRBD2
CASSPSGGLTGELFF
TGTGCCAGCAGCCCTAGCGGGGGCCTCACCGGGGAGCTGTTTTTT
>TRBV16|TRBJ1-1|.|.
CASSQFREGTEAFF
TGTGCCAGCAGCCAATTTCGGGAAGGAACTGAAGCTTTCTTT
>TRBV4-1|TRBJ2-7|.|TRBD1
CASSLPGGYEQYF
TGCGCCAGCAGCCTCCCAGGGGGCTACGAGCAGTACTTC
>TRBV7-2|TRBJ2-2|.|.
CASSLKRGTTGELFF
TGTGCCAGCAGCTTAAAACGGGGGACCACCGGGGAGCTGTTTTTT
>TRBV10-1|TRBJ2-1|.|TRBD2
CASSSGTSGYNEQFF
TGCGCCAGCAGCTCGGGGACTAGTGGGTACAATGAGCAGTTCTTC